These T cell receptor beta chains were read from a single sample in a study of cytomegalovirus exposure and HLA in healthy donors. Sequencing used immunoSEQ multiplex PCR; TCRdb keeps in-frame clones, though not all of them. This table lists approximately 150,000 clones. Material: PBMCs. The receptors stem from a male donor in good health and CMV-seronegative. Both conserved end residues are part of each CDR3. D genes are given only for firm matches.

NA	TRBV28	TRBJ1-3	CASIPGSPNTIYF	TGTGCCAGCATCCCGGGATCGCCGAACACCATATATTTT
TRBD1	TRBV18	TRBJ1-1	CASSPGQGSTEAFF	TGTGCCAGCTCACCCGGACAGGGGAGCACTGAAGCTTTCTTT
NA	TRBV25-1	TRBJ1-2	CASSEWATDGYTF	TGTGCCAGCAGTGAATGGGCAACAGATGGCTACACCTTC
NA	TRBV15	TRBJ2-5	CATSVRRGQETQYF	TGTGCCACCAGCGTTCGGCGGGGCCAAGAGACCCAGTACTTC
NA	TRBV7-8	TRBJ2-2	CASSFWTGVGELFF	TGTGCCAGCAGCTTCTGGACGGGGGTCGGGGAGCTGTTTTTT
NA	TRBV19	TRBJ1-5	CASSITGQKPQHF	TGTGCCAGTAGTATCACAGGCCAGAAACCCCAGCATTTT
NA	TRBV19	TRBJ2-5	CASGASGETQYF	TGTGCCAGTGGTGCGAGCGGAGAGACCCAGTACTTC
NA	TRBV29-1	TRBJ1-2	CSVADRNGYTF	TGCAGCGTTGCTGACAGGAACGGCTACACCTTC
NA	TRBV28	TRBJ2-7	CASSSAYEQYF	TGTGCCAGCAGTTCCGCCTACGAGCAGTACTTC
TRBD2	TRBV19	TRBJ2-5	CASSIAGTISEGQYF	TGTGCCAGTAGTATAGCAGGGACTATTTCCGAGGGCCAGTACTTC
NA	TRBV11-2	TRBJ1-1	CASSHHRTEAFF	TGTGCCAGCAGCCACCACAGGACTGAAGCTTTCTTT
NA	TRBV28	TRBJ2-7	CASSLLTGLYEQYF	TGTGCCAGCAGTTTACTTACCGGACTGTACGAGCAGTACTTC
TRBD1	TRBV7-9	TRBJ1-5	CASSLGQGDQPQHF	TGTGCCAGCAGCTTAGGACAGGGGGATCAGCCCCAGCATTTT
TRBD1	TRBV5-8	TRBJ2-7	CASSLEIPGQGARDEQYF	TGTGCCAGCAGCTTGGAGATCCCGGGACAGGGGGCGAGAGACGAGCAGTACTTC
TRBD1	TRBV7-2	TRBJ1-1	CASSLPGQGEAFF	TGTGCCAGCAGCTTACCCGGACAGGGTGAAGCTTTCTTT
NA	TRBV6-1	TRBJ2-7	CASTKTSGEQYF	TGTGCCAGCACGAAAACTTCCGGCGAGCAGTACTTC
TRBD1	TRBV18	TRBJ2-2	CASSPQTGGSGELFF	TGTGCCAGCTCACCCCAAACAGGGGGTTCCGGGGAGCTGTTTTTT
NA	TRBV21-1	TRBJ1-5	CATGQPIIPSNQPQHF	TGTGCCACCGGACAGCCGATCATTCCTAGCAATCAGCCCCAGCATTTT
TRBD2	TRBV6-5	TRBJ2-5	CASSSTSGRGETQYF	TGTGCCAGCAGTTCGACTAGCGGGAGAGGAGAGACCCAGTACTTC
TRBD2	TRBV5-6	TRBJ2-3	CASSLVAGGEADTQYF	TGTGCCAGCAGCTTGGTAGCGGGGGGCGAGGCAGATACGCAGTATTTT
NA	TRBV4-3	TRBJ1-5	CASSPGSGNQPQHF	TGCGCCAGCAGCCCGGGGTCGGGCAATCAGCCCCAGCATTTT
NA	TRBV6-5	TRBJ1-2	CASSYRQAGDYGYTF	TGTGCCAGCAGTTATAGACAGGCGGGGGACTATGGCTACACCTTC
NA	TRBV7-2	TRBJ1-2	CASSLVRVGDGYTF	TGTGCCAGCAGCTTAGTCAGGGTAGGGGATGGCTACACCTTC
TRBD2	TRBV11-2	TRBJ2-6	CASSRLAGPSGANVLTF	TGTGCCAGCAGTAGACTAGCGGGGCCCTCTGGGGCCAACGTCCTGACTTTC
NA	TRBV6-5	TRBJ1-1	CASSRTAGGNTEAFF	TGTGCCAGCAGTCGAACCGCCGGGGGTAACACTGAAGCTTTCTTT
TRBD1	TRBV19	TRBJ1-1	CASSPDRGPNTEAFF	TGTGCCAGTAGTCCTGACAGGGGGCCTAACACTGAAGCTTTCTTT
TRBD1	TRBV5-5	TRBJ1-1	CASSSGTGWTEAFF	TGTGCCAGCAGCTCAGGGACAGGGTGGACTGAAGCTTTCTTT
TRBD2	TRBV9	TRBJ2-1	CASSAGLAEHEQFF	TGTGCCAGCAGCGCCGGACTAGCGGAGCATGAGCAGTTCTTC
NA	TRBV6-6	TRBJ1-5	CASSPRRSWGNQPQHF	TGTGCCAGCAGTCCCCGACGGAGTTGGGGCAATCAGCCCCAGCATTTT
NA	TRBV27	TRBJ1-2	CASSLTLDGSRYGYTF	TGTGCCAGCTCACTGACCCTTGACGGGTCTAGGTATGGCTACACCTTC
NA	TRBV6-5	TRBJ1-2	CASRRDTQSYGYTF	TGTGCCAGCAGACGGGACACGCAATCCTATGGCTACACCTTC
TRBD1	TRBV6-5	TRBJ2-2	CASTTGGATGELFF	TGTGCCAGTACGACAGGGGGCGCGACCGGGGAGCTGTTTTTT
TRBD2	TRBV15	TRBJ2-6	CAVEKGGSWIGGANVLTF	TGTGCCGTCGAAAAAGGCGGGAGTTGGATCGGTGGGGCCAACGTCCTGACTTTC
NA	TRBV19	TRBJ1-1	CASSIEYRELAFF	TGTGCCAGTAGTATAGAGTATCGGGAGCTAGCTTTCTTT
NA	TRBV30	TRBJ2-7	CAWSVADYSYEQYF	TGTGCCTGGAGTGTGGCCGACTACTCCTACGAGCAGTACTTC
NA	TRBV19	TRBJ1-2	CASSGGDGYTF	TGTGCCAGTTCTGGGGGGGATGGCTACACCTTC
TRBD1	TRBV5-1	TRBJ2-7	CASREWGQISYEQYF	TGCGCCAGCAGGGAGTGGGGACAGATATCCTACGAGCAGTACTTC
NA	TRBV7-2	TRBJ2-3	CASSLVRAPDTQYF	TGTGCCAGCAGCTTAGTCAGGGCCCCAGATACGCAGTATTTT
NA	TRBV6-5	TRBJ1-5	CASSYSRGSNQPQHF	TGTGCCAGCAGTTACTCCCGGGGTAGCAATCAGCCCCAGCATTTT
NA	TRBV27	TRBJ1-6	CASSDTNNSPLHF	TGTGCCAGCTCAGACACGAATAATTCACCCCTCCACTTT
NA	TRBV9	TRBJ1-3	CASSREGSGNTIYF	TGTGCCAGCAGCAGAGAGGGCTCTGGAAACACCATATATTTT
NA	TRBV27	TRBJ2-7	CASSFSPPGGAGEQYF	TGTGCCAGCAGTTTTTCTCCTCCCGGTGGGGCCGGCGAGCAGTACTTC
NA	TRBV6-1	TRBJ2-7	CASSELGNEQYF	TGTGCCAGCAGTGAACTAGGAAACGAGCAGTACTTC
NA	TRBV4-3	TRBJ2-7	CASSQEASLLDEQYF	TGCGCCAGCAGCCAAGAGGCTAGCCTGTTGGACGAGCAGTACTTC
NA	TRBV27	TRBJ1-1	CASSHHREMNTEAFF	TGTGCCAGCAGTCACCATAGAGAAATGAACACTGAAGCTTTCTTT